The 18 T cell receptor beta chains below come from one sample, sequenced in a study of blood T cell repertoires in COVID-19. Generated by immunoSEQ multiplex PCR, the TCRdb table keeps only in-frame clones and is missing some. The sample lists around 220,000 clones; 80% were seen once. Sequencing was done on a sample of peripheral blood. The receptors here all came from a human donor in a cohort sampled during active COVID-19.

This clone was counted a single time. The genes are TRBV18 and TRBJ2-7; perhaps TRBD1 as D (6 bases). The CDR3 spans 15 residues. The germline CDR1 and CDR2 sequences are KGHSH and LQKENI. Trimming shortened V by 2 bases and J by 4 bases, and 15 bases separated the two germline ends. CDR3: CASSPTQGLKYEQYF. The CDR3, as DNA: TGTGCCAGCTCACCAACACAGGGCCTAAAATACGAGCAGTACTTC.

This rearrangement joins TRBV28 to TRBJ2-6; D unresolved. V lost 3 bases and J lost 4, with 10 bases in between. CDR3 length: 15 residues. Germline loops: CDR1 MDHEN, CDR2 SYDVKM. The CDR3 sequence: CASSFGPYGANVLTF. Here the CDR3 DNA reads TGTGCCAGCAGTTTTGGGCCCTACGGGGCCAACGTCCTGACTTTC.

The genes are TRBV28 and TRBJ1-5; 9 positions match TRBD1. The CDR3 is made up of 16 amino acids. Germline CDR1 MDHEN, CDR2 SYDVKM. Trimming at V came to 2 bases and at J to 5 bases, leaving 7 bases not matched to a gene. DNA of the CDR3: TGTGCCAGCAGTTTACTTAAGGACAGGGGACATCAGCCCCAGCATTTT. It codes for CASSLLKDRGHQPQHF.

The rearrangement uses TRBV7-8 and TRBJ2-7, with 9 bases that match TRBD1. This CDR3 has 15 amino acids. With 5 bases clipped from V and 5 bases from J, the junction kept 10 bases outside the gene matches. The germline V gene encodes CDR1 SGHVS and CDR2 FQNEAQ. The CDR3 sequence: CASSPRTGEFHEQYF. The CDR3 nucleotides are TGTGCCAGCAGCCCGAGGACAGGGGAATTCCACGAGCAGTACTTC.

The chain combines TRBV19 with TRBJ2-6; 7 positions match TRBD1. The length of the CDR3 is 19 residues. Unmatched junction bases numbered 13, after V lost 5 bases and J lost 0 bases. Germline CDR1 and CDR2: LNHDA and SQIVND (reference sequence). The DNA for the CDR3 is TGTGCCAGTAGTGTTCGGACAGGTCCTCGAGGCTCTGGGGCCAACGTCCTGACTTTC. Protein product: CASSVRTGPRGSGANVLTF.

V and J are TRBV5-4 and TRBJ2-1, with TRBD2 identical over 11 bases. Looked up from germline, CDR1 is SGHNT and CDR2 is YYREEE (reference sequence). This CDR3 has 16 amino acids. Germline trimming cut 0 bases from V and 9 bases from J; bases unmatched to any gene: 8. The CDR3 DNA sequence: TGTGCCAGCAGCTTGGACGGCCTACTAGCGGGAGTTGAGCAGTTCTTC. Its protein product is CASSLDGLLAGVEQFF.

The chain joins TRBV2 to TRBJ2-2; 9 bases align to TRBD2. Per the germline V gene, CDR1 is SNHLY and CDR2 is FYNNEI. The CDR3 contains 14 residues. V shed 7 bases, J shed 5 bases, and the junction held 5 bases outside the gene matches. The CDR3 here is CASTLAGRTGELFF. In nucleotides, the CDR3 is TGTGCCAGCACTCTAGCGGGACGGACCGGGGAGCTGTTTTTT.

The CDR3 loop is CASSQRRDDSGNTIYF. The CDR3, as DNA: TGTGCCAGCTCACAAAGACGGGATGACTCTGGAAACACCATATATTTT. The chain couples TRBV18 to TRBJ1-3; D remains ambiguous. Germline-derived CDR1 and CDR2 are KGHSH and LQKENI. The CDR3 extends over 16 amino acids. Trimming removed 4 bases from V and 0 bases from J, with 13 bases in between.

The chain carries TRBV7-7 and TRBJ2-6; TRBD2 aligns across 8 bases. CDR1 and CDR2 (germline): SSHAT, FNYEAQ (reference sequence). J was trimmed by 3 bases and V by 5 bases; bases with no gene match: 6. This CDR3 comprises 16 residues. CDR3 in DNA: TGTGCCAGCAGCCCCCGCGGGGGGCTTGGGGCCAACGTCCTGACTTTC. This gives the protein CASSPRGGLGANVLTF.

The chain recombines TRBV5-1 with TRBJ2-7; 10 nucleotides agree with TRBD1. Germline CDR1 SGHRS, CDR2 YFSETQ. Trimming cost V 2 bases and J 5 bases; bases outside gene matches: 7. This CDR3 region has 15 residues. The CDR3, as DNA: TGCGCCAGCAGCTTCGGACAGGGGGGTTTTGACGAGCAGTACTTC. Amino acid sequence: CASSFGQGGFDEQYF.

The chain carries TRBV27 and TRBJ1-2; 8 nucleotides line up with TRBD1. The CDR3 spans 14 residues. Per germline, CDR1 MNHEY and CDR2 SMNVEV (reference sequence). Germline trimming cut 5 bases from V and 6 bases from J; bases unmatched to any gene: 8. The CDR3 DNA sequence: TGTGCCAGCAGTCGTACAGGGGGGCTGGATGGCTACACCTTC. It yields the protein CASSRTGGLDGYTF.

The V gene is TRBV7-2, the J gene TRBJ2-7, with 12 bases aligning to TRBD2. V lost 4 bases and J lost 5; bases outside the gene matches: 15. From germline, CDR1 is SGHTA and CDR2 FQGNSA. The CDR3 contains 18 residues. The CDR3 sequence is CASSSSLAGGKLGDEQYF. The CDR3 DNA reads TGTGCCAGCAGCTCAAGCCTAGCGGGAGGGAAATTAGGGGACGAGCAGTACTTC.

The chain is built from TRBV30 and TRBJ1-5; 9 nucleotides line up with TRBD1. Germline trimming cut 2 bases from V and 7 bases from J; bases unmatched to any gene: 6. The CDR3 has 14 amino acids. Germline V gene data show CDR1 as GTSNPN and CDR2 as SVGIG (reference sequence). The CDR3 reads CAWSPGTGMQPQHF. The DNA of the CDR3 is TGTGCCTGGAGTCCCGGGACAGGGATGCAGCCCCAGCATTTT.

This clone came up a few times. The gene calls are TRBV28 and TRBJ2-7; 9 bases match TRBD1. CDR1 is MDHEN, CDR2 SYDVKM, per germline. J was trimmed by 1 base and V by 4 bases; bases with no gene match: 5. The CDR3 runs to 15 residues. CDR3 DNA: TGTGCCAGCAGTTCCACAGGGGGCGCATCCTACGAGCAGTACTTC. It is translated as CASSSTGGASYEQYF.

The chain's CDR3 is CASSWTEFSYEQYF. The CDR3 bases are TGTGCCAGCAGTTGGACAGAGTTCTCCTACGAGCAGTACTTC. The gene calls are TRBV28 and TRBJ2-7; D is perhaps TRBD1 (6 bases). Trimming stripped 4 bases from V and 0 bases from J, with 10 bases between. Germline V gives CDR1 MDHEN, CDR2 SYDVKM. CDR3 length: 14 residues.

This clone has just a few counts. CDR3 sequence: CASSSHRGNTEAFF. The CDR3 bases are TGCGCCAGCAGCTCCCACAGGGGTAACACTGAAGCTTTCTTT. V usage is TRBV5-1 and J usage is TRBJ1-1; TRBD1 aligns across 7 bases. CDR1 is SGHRS and CDR2 is YFSETQ in the germline V gene. The CDR3 extends over 14 amino acids. Trimming removed 3 bases from V and 2 bases from J; junction bases left unmatched: 4.

The J gene is TRBJ2-7, the V gene TRBV5-1, with 12 bases lining up with TRBD2. V shed 4 bases and J 7 bases; nucleotides not matched to a gene: 3. There are 13 residues in the CDR3. Germline V lookup: CDR1 SGHRS, CDR2 YFSETQ. The CDR3 sequence is CASSLGTSGEQYF. The CDR3 DNA reads as TGCGCCAGCAGCCTTGGGACTAGCGGGGAGCAGTACTTC.

The chain carries TRBV7-9 and TRBJ2-7; D is unresolved. The CDR3 totals 15 residues. The V and J ends lost 4 bases and 1 base respectively, with 14 bases between them. Germline assignment: CDR1 SEHNR and CDR2 FQNEAQ (reference sequence). The CDR3 protein is CASSSAPGRSYEQYF. Written as DNA, the CDR3 is TGTGCCAGCAGCTCCGCGCCAGGCCGTTCCTACGAGCAGTACTTC.